This entry lists 2 T cell receptor beta chains sequenced from one sample in a study of response to subunit inactivated influenza vaccine. TCRdb redid the calling of the RT-PCR reads with MiXCR, one entry per CDR3 protein. The data contain 750,000 to 850,000 distinct CDR3 sequences, approximately 17% of them singletons. This material consisted of PBMCs from blood, taken roughly 5 days after vaccination. The receptor set was obtained from a man in his fifties or sixties who received an inactivated influenza vaccine.

This clonotype has just a few counts. This rearrangement joins TRBV20-1 to TRBJ2-1; unclear D gene. The V and J ends lost 6 bases and 4 bases respectively, with 7 bases between them. Per the germline V gene, CDR1 is DFQATT and CDR2 is SNEGSKA (reference sequence). The CDR3 is 11 residues long. The CDR3 nucleotides read TGCAGTGCAACTAAATACAATGAGCAGTTCTTC. Protein sequence: CSATKYNEQFF.

The rearrangement links TRBV7-2 to TRBJ2-1; 7 nucleotides match TRBD1. The V gene's germline CDR1 is SGHTA and CDR2 FQGNSA. V lost 4 bases to trimming and J lost 2 bases; unmatched junction nucleotides: 8. The length of the CDR3 is 16 residues. The CDR3 region has the DNA TGTGCCAGCAGCTCGCTCGGGACAGCAGCCTACAATGAGCAGTTCTTC. Translating it yields CASSSLGTAAYNEQFF.